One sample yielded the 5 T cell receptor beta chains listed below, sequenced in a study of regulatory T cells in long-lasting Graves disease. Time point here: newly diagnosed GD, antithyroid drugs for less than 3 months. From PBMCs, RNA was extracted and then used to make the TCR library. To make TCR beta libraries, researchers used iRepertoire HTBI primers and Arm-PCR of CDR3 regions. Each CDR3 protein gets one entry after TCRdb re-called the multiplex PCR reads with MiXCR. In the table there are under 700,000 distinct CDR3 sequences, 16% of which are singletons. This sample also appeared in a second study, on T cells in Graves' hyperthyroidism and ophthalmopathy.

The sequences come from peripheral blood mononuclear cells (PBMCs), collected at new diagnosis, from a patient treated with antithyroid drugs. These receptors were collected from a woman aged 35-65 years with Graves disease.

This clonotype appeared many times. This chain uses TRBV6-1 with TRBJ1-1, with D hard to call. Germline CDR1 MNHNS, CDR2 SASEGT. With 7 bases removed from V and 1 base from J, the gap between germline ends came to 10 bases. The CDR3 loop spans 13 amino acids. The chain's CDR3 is CASTPTPNTEAFF. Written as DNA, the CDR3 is TGTGCCAGCACCCCTACGCCGAACACTGAAGCTTTCTTT.

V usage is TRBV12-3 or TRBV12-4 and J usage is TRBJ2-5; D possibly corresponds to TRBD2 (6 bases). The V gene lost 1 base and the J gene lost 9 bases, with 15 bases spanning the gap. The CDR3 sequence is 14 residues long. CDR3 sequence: CASSLDGLPEAQYF. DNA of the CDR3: TGTGCCAGCAGTTTAGATGGACTACCTGAGGCCCAGTACTTC.

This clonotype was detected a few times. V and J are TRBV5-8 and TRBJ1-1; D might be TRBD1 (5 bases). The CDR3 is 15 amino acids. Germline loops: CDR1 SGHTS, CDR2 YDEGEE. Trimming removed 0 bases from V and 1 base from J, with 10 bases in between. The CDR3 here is CASSLEEGSNTEAFF. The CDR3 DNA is TGTGCCAGCAGCTTGGAGGAGGGGTCGAACACTGAAGCTTTCTTT.

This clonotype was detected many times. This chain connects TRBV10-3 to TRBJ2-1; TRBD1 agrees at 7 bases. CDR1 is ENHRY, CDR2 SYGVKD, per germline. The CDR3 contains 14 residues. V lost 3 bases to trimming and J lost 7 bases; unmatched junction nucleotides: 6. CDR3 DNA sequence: TGTGCCATCAGTGAAACGGGACAGAGTAATGAGCAGTTCTTC. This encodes CAISETGQSNEQFF.

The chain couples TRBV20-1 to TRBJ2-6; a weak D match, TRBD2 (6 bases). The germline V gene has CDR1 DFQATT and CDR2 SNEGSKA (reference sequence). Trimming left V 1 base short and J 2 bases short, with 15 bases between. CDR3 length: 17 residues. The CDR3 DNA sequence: TGCAGTGCTAGAGGTAGGCTAGGGGAGGCTGGGGCCAACGTCCTGACTTTC. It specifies CSARGRLGEAGANVLTF.